This record looks at one T cell receptor beta chain sequence and its context. Because the CDR3's place on the DNA is in doubt, the DNA is left out and the CDR3 is given as listed by TCRdb. The CDR3 totals 15 residues, both ends included. Germline CDR1 and CDR2: MNHEY and SMNVEV (reference sequence). The entry originates in a study of shared clonotypes between healthy human individuals. Libraries were prepared by immunoSEQ multiplex PCR; TCRdb keeps only in-frame clonotypes and omits some of them. The table shows about 1 million clones, with 75% occurring only once. The chain employs TRBV27 and TRBJ1-1. The TCR comes from a man between 18 and 35 years old in good health. Sequenced sample: memory CD4+ T cells sorted from blood. The subset is: CD45RA-negative fraction. CDR3 sequence: CASSLFFGPGTEAFF.